The 23 T cell receptor beta chains below come from one sample, sequenced in a study of CD8+ T cells in alopecia areata (dated by TCRdb to 2017 to 2018). Preparation of the library involved the immunoSEQ multiplex PCR assay. RNA was extracted from all samples and reverse transcribed into cDNA as template for TCR sequencing. The clones in this table, taken by TCRdb from immuneACCESS, are in-frame only. Not every clone is retained; where verified, under half of the shortfall comes from an unresolved V gene, and the cause of the rest is unknown. For this sample there are around 98,000 clones; nearly 45% appear just once. The top ten hold roughly 0.83% of the sample. The sample comprised CD4+ T cells sorted from blood. The receptors stem from a human donor with alopecia areata.

The V and J genes are TRBV13 and TRBJ1-2; D might be TRBD1 (6 bases). This CDR3 is built from 12 residues. Trimming took 6 bases from V and 3 from J, leaving 8 bases between them. Germline CDR1 and CDR2: PRHDT and FYEKMQ (reference sequence). CDR3 DNA: TGTGCCAGCAGACAGGGCTACTATGGCTACACCTTC. Translating gives CASRQGYYGYTF.

CDR3 bases: TGTGCCAGCAGCGTGGAGGGACGTTCCCCATCAGAGGAGTTCTTC. Translated, it gives CASSVEGRSPSEEFF. The rearrangement uses TRBV2 and TRBJ2-1; D may be TRBD2 (6 bases). Germline V gene data show CDR1 as SNHLY and CDR2 as FYNNEI. The CDR3 loop spans 15 amino acids. The germline V and J ends were trimmed by 6 bases and 14 bases, with 26 bases remaining between them.

This clone was counted a few times. CDR3 nucleotides: TGTGCCAGCAGCCCGGGGCTCAGGGCCGAGGCGGACATTCAGTACTTC. This translates into CASSPGLRAEADIQYF. The chain combines TRBV5-4 with TRBJ2-4; D could derive from TRBD1 or TRBD2 (5 bases each). Per the germline V gene, CDR1 is SGHNT and CDR2 is YYREEE (reference sequence). The ends were cut back, 4 bases at V and 8 bases at J, with 22 bases in the middle. The CDR3 covers 16 residues.

This sequence joins TRBV20-1 and TRBJ2-7, with D unresolved. The ends were cut back, 7 bases at V and 7 bases at J, with 14 bases in the middle. This CDR3 has 11 residues. Looked up from germline, CDR1 is DFQATT and CDR2 is SNEGSKA (reference sequence). This chain's CDR3 is CSVNAPLEQYF. The DNA of the CDR3 is TGCAGTGTAAACGCACCCCTGGAGCAGTACTTC.

CDR3 nucleotides: TGTGCCAGCAGTCTCCATCGTCCAGGAAACTATGGCTACACCTTC. Its translation is CASSLHRPGNYGYTF. This chain links TRBV27 with TRBJ1-2; D gene uncertain. Germline CDR1 MNHEY, CDR2 SMNVEV (reference sequence). The CDR3 runs 15 residues. Trimming removed 5 bases from V and 2 bases from J, with 15 bases in between.

The chain links TRBV18 to TRBJ1-1; 8 bases fit TRBD1. V shed 8 bases and J 1 base; nucleotides not matched to a gene: 9. The CDR3 consists of 15 residues. The germline gives CDR1 KGHSH, CDR2 LQKENI. The CDR3, as DNA: TGTGCCAGCACCCCAGGGGACAGGAGGAACACTGAAGCTTTCTTT. Its translation is CASTPGDRRNTEAFF. Full variable domain (missing parts from reference TRBV18 and TRBJ1-1): NAGVMQNPRHLVRRRGQEARLRCSPMKGHSHVYWYRQLPEEGLKFMVYLQKENIIDESGMPKERFSAEFPKEGPSILRIQQVVRGDSAAYFCASTPGDRRNTEAFFGQGTRLTVV.

This clone was recorded a few times. DNA for the CDR3: TGCGCCAGCAGCGGGGGGTCCGATGAGCAGTTCTTC. It yields the protein CASSGGSDEQFF. The chain couples TRBV4-1 to TRBJ2-1; TRBD2 is a possible D gene (6 bases). Between the trimmed V and J ends, which lost 5 bases and 8 bases, there was a span of 10 bases. The V gene's germline CDR1 is MGHRA and CDR2 YSYEKL. The CDR3 runs 12 residues.

The V and J genes are TRBV29-1 and TRBJ2-1; 12 nucleotides line up with TRBD2. Trimming cost V 4 bases and J 3 bases; bases outside gene matches: 1. The CDR3 has 14 residues. Looked up from germline, CDR1 is SQVTM and CDR2 is ANQGSEA. This CDR3 reads CSVGTSGNYNEQFF. CDR3 sequence (DNA): TGCAGCGTTGGGACTAGCGGGAACTACAATGAGCAGTTCTTC.

There are a few counts of this clone. The chain uses TRBV29-1 and TRBJ2-3; TRBD2 might be the D (5 bases). Germline loops: CDR1 SQVTM, CDR2 ANQGSEA. The CDR3 has 13 residues. V was cut by 4 bases and J by 5 bases, with 13 bases left in between. This CDR3 reads CSVGRRLVDTQYF. The CDR3 DNA sequence: TGCAGCGTTGGTAGGAGGCTAGTAGATACGCAGTATTTT.

The chain has TRBV18 and TRBJ2-4; D unclear. The CDR3 covers 14 residues. Germline V gene lookup returns CDR1 KGHSH and CDR2 LQKENI. Trimming took 3 bases from V and 7 from J, leaving 13 bases between them. CDR3 residues: CASSPLEGRNIQYF. The CDR3 DNA reads TGTGCCAGCTCACCCCTTGAAGGAAGGAACATTCAGTACTTC.

V gene TRBV30 combines with J gene TRBJ1-4, with D maybe TRBD1 (5 bases). The V gene lost 0 bases and the J gene lost 3 bases, with 8 bases spanning the gap. The CDR3 loop spans 14 amino acids. CDR1 and CDR2 from the germline V gene are GTSNPN and SVGIG (reference sequence). This chain's CDR3 is CAWSVLGANEKLFF. The CDR3 region has the DNA TGTGCCTGGAGTGTACTGGGGGCTAATGAAAAACTGTTTTTT.

This clone has more than one count but fewer than ten. The chain uses TRBV28 and TRBJ2-5, with D maybe TRBD1 (5 bases). Germline V CDR1 and CDR2: MDHEN, SYDVKM. The germline V and J ends were trimmed by 6 bases and 0 bases, with 11 bases remaining between them. CDR3 size: 14 residues. Here the CDR3 DNA reads TGTGCCAGCAGCCGACAGATGTACCAAGAGACCCAGTACTTC. It translates to CASSRQMYQETQYF.

In its sample, this clone was seen a few times. The V gene is TRBV29-1, the J gene TRBJ1-2; no clear D gene. The CDR3 has 10 residues. Germline V lookup: CDR1 SQVTM, CDR2 ANQGSEA. Trimming removed 4 bases from V and 8 bases from J, with 8 bases in between. Here the CDR3 reads CSVAYMGYTF. The CDR3 bases are TGCAGCGTTGCGTATATGGGCTACACCTTC.

The chain employs TRBV4-3 and TRBJ2-4; D ambiguous. The CDR3 is 13 residues long. V lost 0 bases and J 1 base, leaving 1 base between the germline ends. Germline V CDR1 and CDR2: LGHNA, YSLEER. DNA for the CDR3: TGCGCCAGCAGCCAAGACGCCAAAAACATTCAGTACTTC. Encoded protein: CASSQDAKNIQYF.

This clone appeared a few times. This chain joins TRBV29-1 and TRBJ1-2; TRBD1 aligns across 7 bases. Losses at the gene ends were 6 bases for V and 2 bases for J; bases not matched to a gene: 3. Looked up from germline, CDR1 is SQVTM and CDR2 is ANQGSEA. CDR3 length: 12 amino acids. The DNA for the CDR3 is TGCAGCGTCGGACAGGCCAACTATGGCTACACCTTC. Its protein is CSVGQANYGYTF.

CDR3 region: CASSLTGAIIYEQYF. The CDR3 nucleotides are TGCGCCAGCAGCTTAACAGGGGCGATTATCTACGAGCAGTACTTC. This sequence joins TRBV5-1 and TRBJ2-7; 7 bases line up with TRBD1. The germline V gene has CDR1 SGHRS and CDR2 YFSETQ. The V segment lost 2 bases and the J segment 3 bases; nucleotides outside the gene matches: 8. The CDR3 length is 15 residues.

The chain combines TRBV6-5 with TRBJ2-1; D possibly matches TRBD1 or TRBD2 (6 bases each). Trimming stripped 4 bases from V and 5 bases from J, with 15 bases between. CDR3 length: 15 residues. Germline V lookup: CDR1 MNHEY, CDR2 SVGAGI. CDR3 DNA sequence: TGTGCCAGCAGTTCAGGGGCGGGGTCGGACAATGAGCAGTTCTTC. Amino acid sequence: CASSSGAGSDNEQFF.

This clone was seen only a few times. The V gene is TRBV4-1, the J gene TRBJ2-5; D is unclear. The CDR3 extends over 13 amino acids. Trimming removed 1 base at V and 3 bases at J, with 6 bases between. Germline values: CDR1 MGHRA, CDR2 YSYEKL. CDR3 DNA: TGCGCCAGCAGCCAAGCTCAGGAAGAGACCCAGTACTTC. It specifies CASSQAQEETQYF.

The chain recombines TRBV5-1 with TRBJ1-2; D is undetermined. V dropped 2 bases and J dropped 0 bases, with 11 bases sitting between them. Germline-derived CDR1 and CDR2 are SGHRS and YFSETQ. CDR3 length equals 15 residues. Written as DNA, the CDR3 is TGCGCCAGCAGCTTCAATAACAATCCTAACTATGGCTACACCTTC. This encodes CASSFNNNPNYGYTF.

The genes are TRBV29-1 and TRBJ2-3, with TRBD2 matching over 8 bases. The CDR3 totals 13 residues. In germline, CDR1 is SQVTM, CDR2 ANQGSEA. With V trimmed by 4 bases and J by 3 bases, 3 bases remained unmatched. CDR3 coding DNA: TGCAGCGTTGTCGGCGGGAGGACAGATACGCAGTATTTT. It encodes CSVVGGRTDTQYF.

The V call is TRBV29-1, the J call TRBJ2-4; TRBD1 is a possible D gene (5 bases). The V gene's germline CDR1 is SQVTM and CDR2 ANQGSEA. V lost 3 bases and J lost 1, with 10 bases in between. This CDR3 comprises 14 residues. CDR3 sequence (DNA): TGCAGCGTTGAGGGCAGGGTGGCCAAAAACATTCAGTACTTC. As protein: CSVEGRVAKNIQYF.

The CDR3 DNA follows: TGCAGCGTTGGCTCTCTGCAAACCTACAATGAGCAGTTCTTC. It specifies CSVGSLQTYNEQFF. The V gene is TRBV29-1, the J gene TRBJ2-1; D uncertain. The CDR3 is 14 amino acids. CDR1 is SQVTM and CDR2 is ANQGSEA in the germline V gene. V was trimmed by 4 bases and J by 2 bases, leaving 12 bases between them.

The chain carries TRBV30 and TRBJ2-7; no reliable D call. V was clipped by 6 bases and J by 2 bases, with 17 bases between them. Germline CDR1 is GTSNPN and CDR2 is SVGIG (reference sequence). The CDR3 is 14 amino acids. CDR3 sequence reads: CACLDEVGTYEQYF. As DNA, the CDR3 is TGTGCCTGCTTGGATGAGGTCGGCACCTACGAGCAGTACTTC. The entire variable domain, with the rest obtained from reference TRBV30 and TRBJ2-7, is as follows: SQTIHQWPATLVQPVGSPLSLECTVEGTSNPNLYWYRQAAGRGLQLLFYSVGIGQISSEVPQNLSASRPQDRQFILSSKKLLLSDSGFYLCACLDEVGTYEQYFGPGTRLTVT.